A single sample is the source of the 20 T cell receptor beta chains below, sequenced in a study of blood T cell repertoires in COVID-19. Measured with immunoSEQ multiplex PCR; TCRdb has only the in-frame clones, and not every one. The sample shows about 150,000 clones, 80% to 90% of them seen only once. Sequences were obtained from peripheral blood. Every receptor here comes from a woman aged 45-60 years with acute or convalescent COVID-19.

This chain connects TRBV6-5 to TRBJ2-7; TRBD1 matches at 7 bases. CDR1 and CDR2 (germline): MNHEY, SVGAGI. The CDR3 totals 13 residues. The V segment lost 4 bases and the J segment 6 bases; nucleotides outside the gene matches: 6. CDR3 amino acids: CASSSDREGEQYF. CDR3 sequence (DNA): TGTGCCAGCAGTTCCGACAGGGAAGGCGAGCAGTACTTC.

V is TRBV7-2 and J is TRBJ2-5, with no clear D. Trimming left V 1 base short and J 5 bases short, with 5 bases between. Germline loops: CDR1 SGHTA, CDR2 FQGNSA. The length of the CDR3 is 12 residues. In DNA, the CDR3 is TGTGCCAGCAGCTTAGGCAGTGAGACCCAGTACTTC. It codes for CASSLGSETQYF. The whole variable domain, remainder taken from reference TRBV7-2 and TRBJ2-5, is GAGVSQSPSNKVTEKGKDVELRCDPISGHTALYWYRQSLGQGLEFLIYFQGNSAPDKSGLPSDRFSAERTGGSVSTLTIQRTQQEDSAVYLCASSLGSETQYFGPGTRLLVL.

The rearrangement uses TRBV9 and TRBJ1-3, with TRBD1 matching 10 bases. Unmatched junction bases numbered 3, after V lost 2 bases and J lost 4 bases. CDR3 length: 15 residues. Germline V gene sequence: CDR1 SGDLS, CDR2 YYNGEE. The CDR3 region has the DNA TGTGCCAGCAGCGTCGGACAGGGGGGAGGAAACACCATATATTTT. This codes for CASSVGQGGGNTIYF.

The sample holds one count of this clone. The J gene is TRBJ1-1, the V gene TRBV6-5; D not certain. The CDR3 runs to 14 residues. The ends were cut back, 7 bases at V and 1 base at J, with 13 bases in the middle. CDR1 and CDR2 (germline): MNHEY, SVGAGI. The CDR3 DNA reads TGTGCCAGCACCGAGGGTCCCGCGAACACTGAAGCTTTCTTT. Translating it yields CASTEGPANTEAFF.

This clone turned up a few times. The chain links TRBV4-2 to TRBJ2-7; 13 bases map to TRBD2. Germline V lookup: CDR1 LGHNA, CDR2 YNFKEQ. Trimming removed 0 bases from V and 2 bases from J; junction bases left unmatched: 4. The CDR3 runs to 17 residues. CDR3 DNA sequence: TGTGCCAGCAGCCAAGACGGGACTAGCGGGATTACCTACGAGCAGTACTTC. It specifies CASSQDGTSGITYEQYF.

V usage is TRBV4-3 and J usage is TRBJ2-3; D may be TRBD1 (6 bases). This CDR3 contains 17 residues. Per germline, CDR1 LGHNA and CDR2 YSLEER. V lost 0 bases and J lost 0, with 13 bases in between. CDR3 amino acids: CASSQDPPGQSTDTQYF. The CDR3, as DNA: TGCGCCAGCAGCCAAGACCCCCCTGGACAGAGCACAGATACGCAGTATTTT.

The CDR3: CASSFETTQYF. In DNA, the CDR3 is TGTGCCAGCAGCTTCGAAACTACCCAGTACTTC. The chain recombines TRBV5-8 with TRBJ2-5; no reliable D call. Deletions cut 2 bases from V and 8 bases from J, with 7 bases between. This CDR3 comprises 11 residues. Germline assignment: CDR1 SGHTS and CDR2 YDEGEE.

The CDR3 DNA reads TGTGCCAGCAGCTTAGCCCCCGGGACTAGCGGGGGGGCGGTCTCCTACGAGCAGTACTTC. Its protein product is CASSLAPGTSGGAVSYEQYF. The chain joins TRBV7-6 to TRBJ2-7, with 16 positions matching TRBD2. The CDR3 has 20 amino acids. The trim removed 0 bases at V and 0 bases at J, leaving 8 bases unmatched. From germline, CDR1 is SGHVS and CDR2 FNYEAQ.

This chain joins TRBV19 and TRBJ1-6; TRBD1 aligns across 8 bases. Trimming cost V 3 bases and J 7 bases; bases outside gene matches: 8. Germline CDR1 is LNHDA and CDR2 is SQIVND (reference sequence). The CDR3 is 16 amino acids. The CDR3 spells CASSMGQGADNSPLHF. CDR3 nucleotides: TGTGCCAGTAGTATGGGGCAGGGGGCTGACAATTCACCCCTCCACTTT.

Only a few counts were recorded for this clone. This sequence joins TRBV5-1 and TRBJ1-1, with TRBD1 matching over 9 bases. This CDR3 has 14 amino acids. Germline CDR1 is SGHRS and CDR2 is YFSETQ. Trimming removed 6 bases from V and 1 base from J; junction bases left unmatched: 4. CDR3 loop: CASTQQGANTEAFF. DNA of the CDR3: TGCGCCAGCACCCAACAGGGGGCGAACACTGAAGCTTTCTTT. The full variable domain, with the rest looked up from reference TRBV5-1 and TRBJ1-1, is KAGVTQTPRYLIKTRGQQVTLSCSPISGHRSVSWYQQTPGQGLQFLFEYFSETQRNKGNFPGRFSGRQFSNSRSEMNVSTLELGDSALYLCASTQQGANTEAFFGQGTRLTVV.

The J gene is TRBJ1-3, the V gene TRBV29-1; the match to TRBD1 covers 8 bases. The CDR3 runs 13 residues. The V gene end was trimmed by 6 bases and the J gene end by 1 base; junction bases not matched to a gene: 2. Germline assignment: CDR1 SQVTM and CDR2 ANQGSEA. CDR3 coding DNA: TGCAGCGTACGGACAGGGTCTGGAAACACCATATATTTT. Its protein is CSVRTGSGNTIYF.

This clone was recorded once. The chain couples TRBV27 to TRBJ1-5, with D tentatively TRBD1 (6 bases). Trimming left V 3 bases short and J 0 bases short, with 24 bases between. Germline CDR1 is MNHEY and CDR2 is SMNVEV (reference sequence). The CDR3 is made up of 20 amino acids. In DNA, the CDR3 is TGTGCCAGCAGTTTGAGCGACAACAGGGTGCGTGGTCATAGCAATCAGCCCCAGCATTTT. As protein: CASSLSDNRVRGHSNQPQHF.

The chain is built from TRBV4-2 and TRBJ2-3; D perhaps matches TRBD2 (6 bases). V lost 4 bases and J 4 bases, leaving 15 bases between the germline ends. The CDR3 length is 15 residues. Germline values: CDR1 LGHNA, CDR2 YNFKEQ. This chain's CDR3 is CASSPGTELADTQYF. DNA for the CDR3: TGTGCCAGCAGCCCGGGGACTGAGCTCGCAGATACGCAGTATTTT.

The gene calls are TRBV10-3 and TRBJ1-2; 9 positions agree with TRBD1. Germline CDR1 ENHRY, CDR2 SYGVKD. V lost 6 bases, J lost 6 bases, and 14 bases stayed unmatched. The CDR3 consists of 16 residues. The CDR3 sequence: CAISENNRGRGDGYTF. DNA for the CDR3: TGTGCCATCAGCGAGAATAACAGGGGGCGCGGGGATGGCTACACCTTC.

The chain employs TRBV27 and TRBJ1-5; 8 nucleotides line up with TRBD1. V lost 5 bases to trimming and J lost 2 bases; unmatched junction nucleotides: 2. The CDR3 has 14 amino acids. Germline loops: CDR1 MNHEY, CDR2 SMNVEV (reference sequence). CDR3 coding DNA: TGTGCCAGCAGTACGGGACAGGGCAATCAGCCCCAGCATTTT. Its protein product is CASSTGQGNQPQHF.

CDR3 DNA sequence: TGCGCCAGCAGCTTGGATGACAGTACAAATTCACCCCTCCACTTT. Amino acid sequence: CASSLDDSTNSPLHF. This chain uses TRBV5-1 with TRBJ1-6, with D maybe TRBD1 (5 bases). Germline CDR1 reads SGHRS; CDR2 reads YFSETQ. Trimming took off 0 bases at V and 7 bases at J, with 11 bases between the two ends. This CDR3 comprises 15 residues.

The genes are TRBV19 and TRBJ1-4; D call uncertain. The V gene's germline CDR1 is LNHDA and CDR2 SQIVND (reference sequence). This CDR3 spans 18 amino acids. Trimming took 3 bases from V and 0 from J, leaving 17 bases between them. In DNA form, the CDR3 reads TGTGCCAGTAGTATGTTTGGTCTGGGCTCTTCAACTAATGAAAAACTGTTTTTT. Its protein is CASSMFGLGSSTNEKLFF.

V usage is TRBV2 and J usage is TRBJ2-7; 8 nucleotides match TRBD1. In germline, CDR1 is SNHLY, CDR2 FYNNEI. The ends lost 5 bases at V and 5 bases at J; junction bases unmatched: 8. This CDR3 comprises 14 residues. The CDR3 loop reads CASSLGQGVNEQYF. The CDR3 nucleotides read TGTGCCAGCAGTCTAGGACAGGGCGTCAACGAGCAGTACTTC.

J is TRBJ2-3 and V is TRBV4-3, with 8 positions matching TRBD1. CDR3 size: 17 residues. Germline CDR1 LGHNA, CDR2 YSLEER. V gave up 3 bases and J gave up 6 bases; unmatched junction bases: 14. CDR3 residues: CASSQKHITGGMDTQYF. The CDR3 nucleotides read TGCGCCAGCAGCCAGAAGCATATAACAGGGGGTATGGATACGCAGTATTTT.

V and J are TRBV6-2 or TRBV6-3 and TRBJ2-5; 11 positions agree with TRBD2. V gave up 6 bases and J gave up 5 bases; unmatched junction bases: 8. This CDR3 is built from 15 residues. Germline CDR1 is MNHEY and CDR2 is SVGEGT. This CDR3 is CASSRVAGGRETQYF. CDR3 bases: TGTGCCAGCAGCCGCGTAGCGGGGGGGCGGGAGACCCAGTACTTC.